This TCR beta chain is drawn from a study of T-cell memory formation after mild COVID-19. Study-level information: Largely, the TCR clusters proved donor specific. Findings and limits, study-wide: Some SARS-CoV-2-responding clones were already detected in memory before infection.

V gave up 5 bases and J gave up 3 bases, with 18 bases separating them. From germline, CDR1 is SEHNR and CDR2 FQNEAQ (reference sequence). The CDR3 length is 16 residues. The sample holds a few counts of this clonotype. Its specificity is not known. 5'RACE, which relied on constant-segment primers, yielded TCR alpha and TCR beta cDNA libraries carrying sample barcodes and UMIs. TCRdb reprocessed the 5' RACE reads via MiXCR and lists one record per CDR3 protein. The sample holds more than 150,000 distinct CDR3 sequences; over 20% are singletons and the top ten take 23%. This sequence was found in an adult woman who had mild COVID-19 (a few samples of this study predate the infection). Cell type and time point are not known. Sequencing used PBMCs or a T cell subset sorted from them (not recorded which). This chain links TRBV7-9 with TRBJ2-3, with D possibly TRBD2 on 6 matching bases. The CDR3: CASSQGSSESTDTQYF. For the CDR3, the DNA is TGTGCCAGCAGCCAAGGGTCTAGCGAATCGACAGATACGCAGTATTTT.